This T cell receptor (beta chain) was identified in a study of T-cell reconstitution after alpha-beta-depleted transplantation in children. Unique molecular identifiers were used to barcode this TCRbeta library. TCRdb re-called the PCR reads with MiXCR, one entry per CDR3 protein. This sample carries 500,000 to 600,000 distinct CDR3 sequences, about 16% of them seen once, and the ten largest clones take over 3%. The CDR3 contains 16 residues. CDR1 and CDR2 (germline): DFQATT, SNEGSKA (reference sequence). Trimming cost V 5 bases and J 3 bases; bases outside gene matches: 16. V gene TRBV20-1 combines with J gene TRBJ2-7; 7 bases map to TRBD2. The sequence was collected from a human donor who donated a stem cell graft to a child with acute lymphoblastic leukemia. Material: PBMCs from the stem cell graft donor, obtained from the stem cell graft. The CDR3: CSAAGLGTTLNYEQYF. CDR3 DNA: TGCAGTGCTGCGGGCCTCGGGACTACTTTAAACTACGAGCAGTACTTC.